The 15 T cell receptor beta chains presented below share a single source sample, sequenced in a study of T cells after somatic rescue of genetic block. TCRdb's table, derived via immunoSEQ multiplex PCR, lists solely in-frame clones and lacks some. This table holds about 10,000 clones, over 70% found once. Sequenced material: peripheral blood mononuclear cells (PBMCs). The receptor source for this set is a boy aged 10-17 years.

The CDR3 region is CASSQTGTGIYEQYF. As DNA, the CDR3 is TGTGCCAGCAGCCAGACTGGGACAGGGATCTACGAGCAGTACTTC. The genes are TRBV14 and TRBJ2-7; TRBD1 aligns across 9 bases. CDR1 and CDR2 (germline): SGHDN, FVKESK. The J segment lost 3 bases and the V segment lost 3 bases, leaving 6 bases of the junction unmatched. The CDR3 spans 15 residues. Combining the CDR3 with reference TRBV14 and TRBJ2-7 gives the whole variable domain EAGVTQFPSHSVIEKGQTVTLRCDPISGHDNLYWYRRVMGKEIKFLLHFVKESKQDESGMPNNRFLAERTGGTYSTLKVQPAELEDSGVYFCASSQTGTGIYEQYFGPGTRLTVT.

The chain has TRBV7-8 and TRBJ2-7, with 11 bases fitting TRBD1. The CDR3 runs 16 residues. Germline CDR1 is SGHVS and CDR2 is FQNEAQ. Trimming at V came to 5 bases and at J to 2 bases, leaving 8 bases not matched to a gene. The CDR3 here is CASSPTRDRGTYEQYF. The CDR3 DNA reads as TGTGCCAGCAGCCCCACCCGGGACAGGGGGACCTACGAGCAGTACTTC.

V usage is TRBV28 and J usage is TRBJ1-1, with D unresolved. Germline V gene data show CDR1 as MDHEN and CDR2 as SYDVKM. Trimming left V 3 bases short and J 4 bases short, with 3 bases between. CDR3 length: 11 residues. In nucleotides, the CDR3 is TGTGCCAGCAGTTTCTCCACTGAAGCTTTCTTT. Protein product: CASSFSTEAFF.

The rearrangement links TRBV11-2 to TRBJ1-6, with 12 bases that match TRBD1. This CDR3 comprises 16 residues. V lost 1 base to trimming and J lost 10 bases; unmatched junction nucleotides: 5. Germline lookup yields CDR1 SGHAT and CDR2 FQNNGV. The CDR3 sequence: CASSLAGQGASSPLHF. CDR3 DNA: TGTGCCAGCAGCTTAGCGGGACAGGGGGCGTCGTCACCCCTCCACTTT.

This clone was seen only a few times. This rearrangement joins TRBV6-6 to TRBJ1-5; D perhaps matches TRBD1 (6 bases). The V gene's germline CDR1 is MNHNY and CDR2 SVGAGI (reference sequence). V shed 0 bases and J shed 5 bases, with 8 bases lying between them. There are 14 residues in the CDR3. The chain's CDR3 is CASSYSDRHQPQHF. CDR3 coding DNA: TGTGCCAGCAGTTACTCGGACAGACATCAGCCCCAGCATTTT.

This clone was seen more than once but under ten times. The V call is TRBV10-3, the J call TRBJ2-1; TRBD2 matches at 9 bases. This CDR3 region has 14 residues. V gave up 4 bases and J gave up 10 bases; unmatched junction bases: 8. CDR1 and CDR2 (germline): ENHRY, SYGVKD. DNA for the CDR3: TGTGCCATCAGTGCCCCGGGACTAGCCGGCGAGCAGTTCTTC. Protein product: CAISAPGLAGEQFF.

This chain uses TRBV27 with TRBJ2-7; D perhaps matches TRBD1 (7 bases). Germline loops: CDR1 MNHEY, CDR2 SMNVEV (reference sequence). This CDR3 region has 15 residues. V was trimmed by 1 base and J by 3 bases, leaving 13 bases between them. CDR3 loop: CASSLLSRGVYEQYF. Written as DNA, the CDR3 is TGTGCCAGCAGTTTATTGTCCAGGGGGGTCTACGAGCAGTACTTC.

The rearrangement links TRBV19 to TRBJ1-1, with D possibly being TRBD1 (6 bases). The germline CDR1 and CDR2 sequences are LNHDA and SQIVND (reference sequence). CDR3 size: 16 residues. The V end was cut by 4 bases, the J end by 7 bases, with 22 bases between. The chain's CDR3 is CASSRPGTPTIDEAFF. In DNA, the CDR3 is TGTGCCAGTAGTAGACCCGGGACACCAACGATTGATGAAGCTTTCTTT.

This chain connects TRBV7-9 to TRBJ2-2, with TRBD1 identical over 8 bases. This CDR3 contains 15 residues. Trimming cost V 5 bases and J 3 bases; bases outside gene matches: 5. Germline V CDR1 and CDR2: SEHNR, FQNEAQ (reference sequence). This CDR3 is CASSLQGVDTGELFF. CDR3 DNA: TGTGCCAGCAGCCTACAGGGGGTGGACACCGGGGAGCTGTTTTTT.

The J gene is TRBJ2-3, the V gene TRBV5-4, with D perhaps matching TRBD2 (5 bases). The V gene lost 3 bases and the J gene lost 4 bases, with 12 bases spanning the gap. The germline V gene has CDR1 SGHNT and CDR2 YYREEE (reference sequence). The CDR3 sequence is 14 residues long. CDR3 nucleotide sequence: TGTGCCAGCAGCTCGAGGGTGGCCGCAGATACGCAGTATTTT. As protein: CASSSRVAADTQYF. Combining the CDR3 with reference TRBV5-4 and TRBJ2-3 gives the whole variable domain ETGVTQSPTHLIKTRGQQVTLRCSSQSGHNTVSWYQQALGQGPQFIFQYYREEENGRGNFPPRFSGLQFPNYSSELNVNALELDDSALYLCASSSRVAADTQYFGPGTRLTVL.

A few counts support this clone. The chain combines TRBV6-5 with TRBJ1-2, with TRBD1 matching 10 bases. Germline values: CDR1 MNHEY, CDR2 SVGAGI. Trimming took 6 bases from V and 4 from J; bases not matched to a gene: 8. This CDR3 has 15 amino acids. CDR3 sequence: CASRDPGTGVYGYTF. The CDR3 coding sequence is TGTGCCAGCAGGGACCCCGGGACAGGGGTCTATGGCTACACCTTC.

The chain combines TRBV5-6 with TRBJ2-7, with D hard to call. The germline CDR1 and CDR2 sequences are SGHDT and YYEEEE. V lost 5 bases to trimming and J lost 0 bases, with 18 bases between them. This CDR3 has 16 residues. The CDR3, as DNA: TGTGCCAGCAGTCGTCGCCCAGGCCCGACCTCCTACGAGCAGTACTTC. Protein: CASSRRPGPTSYEQYF.

The chain employs TRBV25-1 and TRBJ1-3, with D tentatively TRBD1 (5 bases). Germline values: CDR1 MGHDK, CDR2 SYGVNS. CDR3 length equals 15 residues. Trimming removed 1 base at V and 2 bases at J, with 9 bases between. This CDR3 is CASSEFRGTGNTIYF. The CDR3 DNA reads TGTGCCAGCAGTGAATTCCGGGGGACTGGAAACACCATATATTTT. The variable domain in full, with the rest retrieved from reference TRBV25-1 and TRBJ1-3, is EADIYQTPRYLVIGTGKKITLECSQTMGHDKMYWYQQDPGMELHLIHYSYGVNSTEKGDLSSESTVSRIRTEHFPLTLESARPSHTSQYLCASSEFRGTGNTIYFGEGSWLTVV.

V gene TRBV2 combines with J gene TRBJ2-2; 7 bases agree with TRBD1. V shed 10 bases and J 5 bases; nucleotides not matched to a gene: 10. In germline, CDR1 is SNHLY, CDR2 FYNNEI. The CDR3 has 14 residues. The CDR3 protein is CATRPPTGTGELFF. CDR3 in DNA: TGTGCCACCCGCCCTCCGACAGGGACCGGGGAGCTGTTTTTT.

Notes on this clone: Mismatch with germline at one junction end may stem from a read error. The chain employs TRBV10-3 and TRBJ2-7, with 7 bases aligning to TRBD1. The germline gives CDR1 ENHRY, CDR2 SYGVKD. This CDR3 comprises 14 residues. The CDR3 spells CVISLDRVRYEQYF. Written as DNA, the CDR3 is TGTGTCATCAGTTTAGACAGGGTACGGTACGAGCAGTACTTC.